This T cell receptor (beta chain) is drawn from a study of blood T cells in healthy people across ages. Healthy Russian Caucasian donors spanned ages about 6 to 100 years. PCR was performed a second time for about 6 to 12 cycles using a sample-barcoded 5' primer and a J-beta primer mix. One entry per CDR3 protein, called by TCRdb with MiXCR from the 5' RACE reads. The table lists approximately 580,000 distinct CDR3 sequences, 24% of them singletons. Study-wide results and caveats: Because sorting was not performed, PBMCs prevented conclusive naive versus antigen-experienced comparison.

This clonotype appeared a few times. Its antigen remains unknown. The CDR3 runs to 16 residues. Germline lookup yields CDR1 SGHTA and CDR2 FQGNSA. V lost 3 bases to trimming and J lost 7 bases; unmatched junction nucleotides: 9. The data also belong to a second study, concerning T cells of mothers and their children. That source notes: Over 8 million reads per mother and about 3 million per child were obtained. Related mother-child pairs showed slightly higher but non-significant overlap than unrelated pairs.

The receptor comes from a boy aged 5 to 17 in good health. The sample comprised blood. The chain recombines TRBV7-2 with TRBJ1-6; 7 nucleotides match TRBD1. CDR3 residues: CASSFNLRTGNSPLHF. In DNA form, the CDR3 reads TGTGCCAGCAGCTTTAACCTCCGGACAGGAAATTCACCCCTCCACTTT. The full variable domain, completed using reference TRBV7-2 and TRBJ1-6, is GAGVSQSPSNKVTEKGKDVELRCDPISGHTALYWYRQSLGQGLEFLIYFQGNSAPDKSGLPSDRFSAERTGGSVSTLTIQRTQQEDSAVYLCASSFNLRTGNSPLHFGNGTRLTVT.